The clone carrying this TCR beta chain has ten or more counts. What it binds is not known. These data belong to a study of neurological immune-mediated disorders. Study results and limitations: TCR clonal expansion peaked in HTLV-1-associated myelopathy patients and was lowest in multiple sclerosis patients.

TCRdb recomputed calls from the 5' RACE reads with MiXCR, one row per CDR3 protein. The sample holds tens of thousands of distinct CDR3 sequences, around 14% seen once. Sequencing used PBMCs. This TCR was sampled from a woman between 50 and 59 years old in good health.

The DNA for the CDR3 is TGTGCCAGCAGCTTAAATTTGAGGGGTGAGCAGTTCTTC. It translates to CASSLNLRGEQFF. V and J are TRBV7-3 and TRBJ2-1; D tentatively fits TRBD1 or TRBD2 (5 bases each). From germline, CDR1 is SGHTA and CDR2 FQGTGA. Deletions cut 1 base from V and 9 bases from J, with 10 bases between. The CDR3 has 13 amino acids.